This T cell receptor beta chain came from a study of blood T cell repertoires in COVID-19. About the study: PBMCs, B-cell-depleted T cells, or T cells provided the cDNA or gDNA that made up the material.

Source study methods: Amplification of reference gene primers was used by the study to estimate nucleated cell counts. The data were produced by immunoSEQ multiplex PCR, yet TCRdb's version contains in-frame clones alone and is incomplete. V and J calls and clone size are those listed in that table; D and trimming were worked out from the DNA. The sample shows 25,000 to 30,000 clones, roughly 90% of them seen only once. Germline V gene sequence: CDR1 SGHKS, CDR2 YYEKEE (reference sequence). J gave up 3 bases and V 1 base, and 7 bases lay outside the gene matches. The CDR3 consists of 16 residues. The V gene is TRBV5-5, the J gene TRBJ2-7; TRBD2 matches 10 bases. Sequenced sample: peripheral blood. The clonotype comes from a human donor in a cohort sampled during active COVID-19. CDR3 bases: TGTGCCAGCAGCTTGTCAGTCCTAGCGGGGGTCTACGAGCAGTACTTC. Residues: CASSLSVLAGVYEQYF.